This T cell receptor beta chain appears in the sequencing data of a study of cytomegalovirus exposure and HLA in healthy donors. Per the germline V gene, CDR1 is LNHDA and CDR2 is SQIVND (reference sequence). Trimming took 3 bases from V and 6 from J, leaving 14 bases between them. The CDR3 loop spans 14 amino acids. It was with 60 Vbeta and 13 Jbeta primers that the PCR ran. Repertoires were generated with immunoSEQ multiplex PCR, while TCRdb's copy carries only in-frame clones and drops some. In the table there are about 110,000 clones, more than 75% of which are singletons. This clone was counted at least ten times.

This rearrangement joins TRBV19 to TRBJ1-2, with TRBD1 as a possible D gene (6 bases). The TCR sequence derives from a woman between 45 and 65 years old in good health and CMV-seropositive. The sequenced sample was PBMCs. CDR3 sequence: CASSMRTGTDGYTF. CDR3 bases: TGTGCCAGTAGTATGAGAACAGGGACGGATGGCTACACCTTC.